This T cell receptor (beta chain) was sequenced during a study of blood T cell repertoires in COVID-19. In the original workflow: For nucleated cells, counts were estimated from reference gene primer amplification. The data were produced by immunoSEQ multiplex PCR, yet TCRdb's version contains in-frame clones alone and is incomplete. V, J and clone size are those of that table, while D and trimming were read from the DNA. The table includes 150,000 to 200,000 clones, about 92% detected once. Trimming shortened V by 5 bases and J by 1 base, and 14 bases separated the two germline ends. This CDR3 region has 15 residues. The V gene's germline CDR1 is SGHVS and CDR2 FQNEAQ.

This receptor was obtained from a man in his 60s with active or convalescent COVID-19. V and J are TRBV7-8 and TRBJ1-2; D possibly corresponds to TRBD1 (5 bases). Sequences were obtained from peripheral blood. CDR3 region: CASSNTGRVNYGYTF. The DNA for the CDR3 is TGTGCCAGCAGCAACACAGGCCGGGTTAACTATGGCTACACCTTC.